This T cell receptor (beta chain) was recovered during a study of immune evolution from preneoplasia to lung adenocarcinoma. Findings and caveats of the study: Top clone share appeared to fall from AAH through AIS, MIA, adenocarcinoma. Later-stage lesions seemingly showed higher T cell density and diversity than normal lung.

Germline V CDR1 and CDR2: ENHRY, SYGVKD. Between the trimmed V and J ends, which lost 6 bases and 7 bases, there was a span of 13 bases. The length of the CDR3 is 13 residues. Histologic diagnosis was independently verified by two lung pathologists. After pathologic assessment, macro-dissection selected premalignant or tumor cells for extraction. With respect to this clone: Its matching antigen is unknown.

Generated by immunoSEQ multiplex PCR, the TCRdb table keeps only in-frame clones and is missing some. The sample yields just over 4,000 clones, around 84% seen once. Input material: FFPE minimally invasive lung adenocarcinoma tissue. This TCR was recovered from a person aged 65 to 85 with lung adenocarcinoma. The gene calls are TRBV10-3 and TRBJ2-4, with D possibly being TRBD2 (7 bases). This chain's CDR3 is CAIRGGLANIQYF. CDR3 DNA sequence: TGTGCCATCAGGGGGGGGCTAGCGAACATTCAGTACTTC.